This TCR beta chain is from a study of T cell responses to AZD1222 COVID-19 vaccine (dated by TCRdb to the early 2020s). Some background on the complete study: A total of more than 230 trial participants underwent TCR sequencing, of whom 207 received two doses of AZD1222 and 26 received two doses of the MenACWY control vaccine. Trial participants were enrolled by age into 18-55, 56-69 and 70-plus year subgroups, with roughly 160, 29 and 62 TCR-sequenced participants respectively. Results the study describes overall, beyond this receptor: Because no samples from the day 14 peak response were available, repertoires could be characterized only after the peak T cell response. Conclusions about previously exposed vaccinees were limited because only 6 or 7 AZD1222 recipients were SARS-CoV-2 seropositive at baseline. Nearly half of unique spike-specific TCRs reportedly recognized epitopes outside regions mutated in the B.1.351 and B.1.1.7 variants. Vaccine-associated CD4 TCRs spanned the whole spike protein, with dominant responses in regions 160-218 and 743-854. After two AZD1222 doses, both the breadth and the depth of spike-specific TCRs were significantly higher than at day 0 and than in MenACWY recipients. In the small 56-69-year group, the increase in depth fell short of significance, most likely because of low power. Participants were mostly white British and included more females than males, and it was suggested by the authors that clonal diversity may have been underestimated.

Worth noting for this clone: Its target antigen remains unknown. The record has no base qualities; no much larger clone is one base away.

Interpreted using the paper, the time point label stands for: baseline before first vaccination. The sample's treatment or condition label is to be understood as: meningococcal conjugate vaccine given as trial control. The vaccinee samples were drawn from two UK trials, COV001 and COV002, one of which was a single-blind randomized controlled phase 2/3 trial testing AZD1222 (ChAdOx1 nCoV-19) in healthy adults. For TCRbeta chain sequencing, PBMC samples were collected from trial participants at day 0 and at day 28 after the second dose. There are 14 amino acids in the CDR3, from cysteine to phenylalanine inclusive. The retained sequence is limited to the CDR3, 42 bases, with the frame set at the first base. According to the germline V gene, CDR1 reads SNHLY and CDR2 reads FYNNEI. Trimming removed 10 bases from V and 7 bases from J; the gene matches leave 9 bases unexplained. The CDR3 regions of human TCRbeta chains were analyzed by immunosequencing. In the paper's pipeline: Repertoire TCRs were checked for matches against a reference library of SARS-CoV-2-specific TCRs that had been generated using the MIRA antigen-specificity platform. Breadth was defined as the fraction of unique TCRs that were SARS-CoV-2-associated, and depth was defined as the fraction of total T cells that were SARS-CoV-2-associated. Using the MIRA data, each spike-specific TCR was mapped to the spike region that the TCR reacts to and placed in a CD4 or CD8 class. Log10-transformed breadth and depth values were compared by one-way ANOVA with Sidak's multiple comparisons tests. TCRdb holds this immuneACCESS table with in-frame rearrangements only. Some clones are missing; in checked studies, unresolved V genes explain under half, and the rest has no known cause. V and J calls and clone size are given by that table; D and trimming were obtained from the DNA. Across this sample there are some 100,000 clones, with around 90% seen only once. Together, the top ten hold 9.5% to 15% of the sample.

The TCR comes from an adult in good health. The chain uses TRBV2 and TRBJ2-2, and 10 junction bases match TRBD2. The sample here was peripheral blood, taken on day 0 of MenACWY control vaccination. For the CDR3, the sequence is CAIEREGQGGELFF. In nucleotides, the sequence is TGTGCCATTGAGCGGGAGGGCCAGGGCGGGGAGCTGTTTTTT.